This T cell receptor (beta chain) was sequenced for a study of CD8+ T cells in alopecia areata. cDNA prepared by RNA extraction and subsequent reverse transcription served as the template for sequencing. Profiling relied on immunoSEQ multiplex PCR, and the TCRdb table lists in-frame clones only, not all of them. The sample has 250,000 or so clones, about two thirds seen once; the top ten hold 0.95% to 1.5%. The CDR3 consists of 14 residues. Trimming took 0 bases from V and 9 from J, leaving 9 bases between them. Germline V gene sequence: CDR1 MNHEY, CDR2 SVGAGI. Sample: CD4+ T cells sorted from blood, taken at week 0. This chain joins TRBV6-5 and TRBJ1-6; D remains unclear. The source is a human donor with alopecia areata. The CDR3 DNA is TGTGCCAGCAGTTACTCGAAGGGAATTTCACCCCTCCACTTT. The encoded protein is CASSYSKGISPLHF.